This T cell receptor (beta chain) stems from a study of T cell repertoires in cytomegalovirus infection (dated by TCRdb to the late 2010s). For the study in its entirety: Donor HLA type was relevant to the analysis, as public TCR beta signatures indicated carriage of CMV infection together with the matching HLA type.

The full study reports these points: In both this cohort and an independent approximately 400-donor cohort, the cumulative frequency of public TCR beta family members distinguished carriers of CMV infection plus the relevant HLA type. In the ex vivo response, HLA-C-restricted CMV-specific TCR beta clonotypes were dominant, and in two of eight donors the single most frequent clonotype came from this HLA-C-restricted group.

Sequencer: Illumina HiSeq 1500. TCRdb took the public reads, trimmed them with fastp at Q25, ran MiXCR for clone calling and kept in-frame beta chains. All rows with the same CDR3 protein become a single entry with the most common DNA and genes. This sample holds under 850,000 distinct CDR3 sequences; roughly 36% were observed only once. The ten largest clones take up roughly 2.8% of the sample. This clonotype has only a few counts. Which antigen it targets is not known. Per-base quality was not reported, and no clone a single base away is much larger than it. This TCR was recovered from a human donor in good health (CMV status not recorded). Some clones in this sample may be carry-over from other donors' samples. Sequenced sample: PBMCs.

The sequenced DNA is TGTGCCAGCAGCTTATTTAGGGGAATTCCTCACCGTTCACCCCTCCACTTT. Its protein is CASSLFRGIPHRSPLHF. The sequence is built from TRBV7-2 and TRBJ1-6; TRBD1 is perhaps the D gene, given 5 matching bases. The CDR3 goes from the cysteine to the phenylalanine over 17 residues. Of the read, only the CDR3 DNA is kept; its 51 bases are in frame from base 1. The junction shows trimming of 2 bases on V and 9 bases on J, plus 20 bases between the germline ends. CDR1 SGHTA and CDR2 FQGNSA are derived from the germline V gene.